This is a list of T cell receptor beta chains from one sample in a study of identical twins. TCRdb redid the calling of the 5' RACE reads with MiXCR, one entry per CDR3 protein. The table has 1,800,000 or so distinct CDR3 sequences, more than 30% seen once. Material: cord blood. All receptors come from a newborn girl in good health. Both conserved end residues are part of each CDR3. A D gene is named only where the DNA matches it firmly. Some rows have no size entry. The others give once, few or many, or a class for an expanded clone.

>TRBD2|TRBJ2-1|.|TRBV19
TGTGCCAGTAGCAATACTGGGGGACTAGCGGCCTACAATGAGCAGTTCTTC
CASSNTGGLAAYNEQFF
>TRBD1|TRBJ2-5|.|TRBV5-1
TGCGCCGGCAGCATTAAGACAGGGAGAGGAGAGACCCAGTACTTC
CAGSIKTGRGETQYF
>TRBD2|TRBJ2-7|.|TRBV10-3
TGTGCCATCAGTGCCCGGGAGGGCCCCGAGCAGTACTTC
CAISAREGPEQYF
>.|TRBJ2-5|.|TRBV2
TGTGCCAGCAGTAGACTCGGGGTAGGGAAAGAGACCCAGTACTTC
CASSRLGVGKETQYF
>.|TRBJ2-7|many|TRBV28
TGTGCCAGCAAAACAGGAGTCTCCTACGAGCAGTACTTC
CASKTGVSYEQYF
>TRBD1|TRBJ1-2|.|TRBV7-9
TGTGCCAGGACACAGGGGAAGAACTATGGCTACACCTTC
CARTQGKNYGYTF
>.|TRBJ2-3|many|TRBV4-1
TGCGCCAGCAGCCAGATGTATAAGTACAGCACAGATACGCAGTATTTT
CASSQMYKYSTDTQYF
>TRBD1|TRBJ1-2|.|TRBV5-1
TGCGCCAGCAGCTCGGACAGGAGAAAGGATGGCTACACCTTC
CASSSDRRKDGYTF
>.|TRBJ2-1|few|TRBV5-1
TGCGCCAGCAGCTCGGACCGACACAATGAGCAGTTCTTC
CASSSDRHNEQFF
>.|TRBJ1-1|few|TRBV5-1
TGCGCCAGCAGCTGGACGGGACCTACGAACACTGAAGCTTTCTTT
CASSWTGPTNTEAFF
>TRBD2|TRBJ2-3|.|TRBV20-1
TGCAGTGGGGCGGGGGGCACAGATACGCAGTATTTT
CSGAGGTDTQYF
>.|TRBJ2-3|.|TRBV11-2
TGTGCCAGCAGCTTAAGGCGCTCTAGCACAGATACGCAGTATTTT
CASSLRRSSTDTQYF
>TRBD1|TRBJ1-5|.|TRBV2
TGTGCCAGCAGTACAGGGGGCCGAGCGTTTAGCAATCAGCCCCAGCATTTT
CASSTGGRAFSNQPQHF
>.|TRBJ2-5|many|TRBV6-2/TRBV6-3
TGTGCCAGCAGAACCACTCAGGGGACCCAGTACTTC
CASRTTQGTQYF
>.|TRBJ2-7|.|TRBV20-1
TGCAGTGCTACCGGTTTGGTAGCGGTACCCTACGAGCAGTACTTC
CSATGLVAVPYEQYF
>.|TRBJ1-3|.|TRBV9
TGTGCCAGCAGCGCGAACCCCACGCAGGGAAACACCATATATTTT
CASSANPTQGNTIYF
>.|TRBJ2-3|.|TRBV5-1
TGCGCCAGCAGCTTGCCCGGGACAATCCGGGTGGTAGATACGCAGTATTTT
CASSLPGTIRVVDTQYF
>.|TRBJ2-3|few|TRBV10-3
TGTGCCATCGCAAGAGGCACAGATACGCAGTATTTT
CAIARGTDTQYF
>TRBD1|TRBJ2-3|.|TRBV24-1
TGTGCCACCGGGGGACAGTATCTAGGCGCAGATACGCAGTATTTT
CATGGQYLGADTQYF
>.|TRBJ2-3|many|TRBV7-2
TGTGCCAGCAGCTTACCCCTACTTGATACGCAGTATTTT
CASSLPLLDTQYF
>TRBD1|TRBJ1-2|.|TRBV10-3
TGTGCCATCAGTGAGTCCCCGGGACAGGGGAATGGCTACACCTTC
CAISESPGQGNGYTF
>.|TRBJ2-7|once|TRBV5-1
TGCGCCAGCAGCCCACACACCCGAGCCTACGGGCAGTACTTC
CASSPHTRAYGQYF
>TRBD2|TRBJ2-7|few|TRBV4-1
TGCGCCAGCAGCCAAGAAATCGCGGGGGGCGAGCAGTACTTC
CASSQEIAGGEQYF
>TRBD1|TRBJ1-5|few|TRBV24-1
TGTGCCACCAGAGACCAAAACCCCACGAGACAGGGAACCGCATATAGCAATCAGCCCCAGCATTTT
CATRDQNPTRQGTAYSNQPQHF
>.|TRBJ2-7|many|TRBV10-3
TGTGCCATCAGTGAGTCCCCGGGGGACAGCTACGAGCAGTACTTC
CAISESPGDSYEQYF
>TRBD1|TRBJ1-1|few|TRBV6-5
TGTGCCAGCAGTTTCACGACAGGGACGGGCACTGAAGCTTTCTTT
CASSFTTGTGTEAFF
>TRBD2|TRBJ2-5|.|TRBV25-1
TGTGCCAGCAGTGAAAGTAATAGCGGGAGTGAAGAGACCCAGTACTTC
CASSESNSGSEETQYF
>TRBD2|TRBJ2-3|few|TRBV28
TGTGCGGCCATAGCGGGAGGGGCAGATACGCAGTATTTT
CAAIAGGADTQYF
>.|TRBJ2-2|.|TRBV12-3/TRBV12-4
TGTGCCAGCAGACCCCCGGAGAACGGGGAGCTGTTTTTT
CASRPPENGELFF
>TRBD2|TRBJ2-7|few|TRBV14
TGTGCCAGCAGCCAAGCCCTGACTAGCGGGAGGAGCTCCTACGAGCAGTACTTC
CASSQALTSGRSSYEQYF
>TRBD2|TRBJ2-5|many|TRBV9
TGTGCCAGCAGCGACTCCTCAAGGACTAGCGGGAGCAGTAAGACCCAGTACTTC
CASSDSSRTSGSSKTQYF
>.|TRBJ1-4|.|TRBV28
TGTGCCACCTACTCACGGCCCTCAACTAATGAAAAACTGTTTTTT
CATYSRPSTNEKLFF
>TRBD1|TRBJ1-1|.|TRBV29-1
TGCAGCGTTCACAGGGGGCGGACTGAAGCTTTCTTT
CSVHRGRTEAFF
>.|TRBJ1-4|.|TRBV4-1
TGCGCCAGCAGCCTAATCGTCCCAGCCGCAACTAATGAAAAACTGTTTTTT
CASSLIVPAATNEKLFF
>.|TRBJ2-1|many|TRBV29-1
TGCAGCGTTGCTCTAGGAGTACAGGGCTACAATGAGCAGTTCTTC
CSVALGVQGYNEQFF
>.|TRBJ2-2|few|TRBV5-1
TGCGCCAGCAGCATCGATTCAAATACCGGGGAGCTGTTTTTT
CASSIDSNTGELFF
>TRBD2|TRBJ2-1|few|TRBV20-1
TGCAGTGCTAGTTCACTAGCGGGAGGCCTTAGCTCCTACAATGAGCAGTTCTTC
CSASSLAGGLSSYNEQFF
>.|TRBJ1-2|.|TRBV7-8
TGTGCCAGCGCCGGGGGGGACGGAAACTATGGCTACACCTTC
CASAGGDGNYGYTF
>TRBD2|TRBJ2-7|.|TRBV29-1
TGCAGCGTGAAAATGGGTCTAGCGGGGGCGAATGAGCAGTACTTC
CSVKMGLAGANEQYF
>TRBD1|TRBJ1-2|.|TRBV4-1
TGCGCCAGCAGGAGTCCGGGACAGGGCTTCTATGGCTACACCTTC
CASRSPGQGFYGYTF
>.|TRBJ2-5|.|TRBV28
TGTGCCAGCAGTTTTCAACCGACCCAAGAGACCCAGTACTTC
CASSFQPTQETQYF
>.|TRBJ2-1|.|TRBV20-1
TGCAGTGCTAGGGCGGGGAGCTCCTACGAGCAGTTCTTC
CSARAGSSYEQFF
>.|TRBJ2-7|few|TRBV3-1
TGTGCCAGCAGCCGCCTTACTAGAGGCAGCTACGAGCAGTACTTC
CASSRLTRGSYEQYF
>.|TRBJ2-5|.|TRBV4-1
TGCGCCGGCAGCCAACCTTATATGGGGGGAGAGACCCAGTACTTC
CAGSQPYMGGETQYF
>TRBD2|TRBJ2-1|few|TRBV20-1
TGCAGTGCTCCGGGACTAGCGGAGAGCTCCTACAATGAGCAGTTCTTC
CSAPGLAESSYNEQFF
>.|TRBJ2-3|few|TRBV20-1
TGCAGTGCTAGATCGGGGAGAGAAAACACAGATACGCAGTATTTT
CSARSGRENTDTQYF
>.|TRBJ1-2|.|TRBV5-1
TGCGCCAGCAGCCAAGATGACGGACAGAACTATGGCTACACCTTC
CASSQDDGQNYGYTF
>.|TRBJ2-3|.|TRBV7-2
TGTGCCAGCAGCTTAGCGCGAGGGCTCACAGATACGCAGTATTTT
CASSLARGLTDTQYF
>.|TRBJ1-5|few|TRBV4-1
TGCGCCAGCAGCCAAGATCGGGGAGTTCAGCCCCAGCATTTT
CASSQDRGVQPQHF
>.|TRBJ1-1|.|TRBV6-1
TGTGCCAGCAGTGAGCTACGTCAGGGGCTAGCTGAAGCTTTCTTT
CASSELRQGLAEAFF